These 23 T cell receptor beta chains originate from one sample sequenced in a study of blood T cell repertoires in COVID-19. This table comes from immunoSEQ multiplex PCR, and its TCRdb copy is limited to in-frame clones, with some not included. The sample contains some 190,000 clones, almost 90% of which appear only once. The specimen sequenced was peripheral blood. All receptors derive from a man between 18 and 29 years old with active or convalescent COVID-19.

This chain uses TRBV5-6 with TRBJ1-3, with 8 bases identical to TRBD1. The germline CDR1 and CDR2 sequences are SGHDT and YYEEEE. J lost 4 bases, V lost 1 base, and 4 bases had no gene match. The CDR3 is 15 amino acids. The chain's CDR3 is CASSLTGQGGNTIYF. The CDR3 bases are TGTGCCAGCAGCTTGACCGGACAGGGAGGAAACACCATATATTTT.

The V call is TRBV12-3 or TRBV12-4, the J call TRBJ2-5; tentative D call: TRBD2 (5 bases). With 6 bases removed from V and 1 base from J, the gap between germline ends came to 9 bases. The CDR3 totals 13 residues. CDR3 nucleotide sequence: TGTGCCAGCAGGAGCGGCTTCCAAGAGACCCAGTACTTC. It yields the protein CASRSGFQETQYF.

The CDR3, as DNA: TGTGCCAGCAGCATACCGGGACTAGCGGGGGAGCAGTTCTTC. It codes for CASSIPGLAGEQFF. The rearrangement links TRBV7-3 to TRBJ2-1; 13 nucleotides match TRBD2. In germline, CDR1 is SGHTA, CDR2 FQGTGA. This CDR3 contains 14 residues. The ends lost 5 bases at V and 10 bases at J; junction bases unmatched: 5. The whole variable domain, remainder taken from reference TRBV7-3 and TRBJ2-1, is GAGVSQTPSNKVTEKGKYVELRCDPISGHTALYWYRQSLGQGPEFLIYFQGTGAADDSGLPNDRFFAVRPEGSVSTLKIQRTERGDSAVYLCASSIPGLAGEQFFGPGTRLTVL.

The chain carries TRBV19 and TRBJ1-1; unclear D gene. V shed 4 bases and J shed 3 bases, with 12 bases lying between them. In germline, CDR1 is LNHDA, CDR2 SQIVND (reference sequence). This CDR3 has 14 residues. The CDR3, as DNA: TGTGCCAGTAGTAAAGCTCTGGAGTACACTGAAGCTTTCTTT. Translated, it gives CASSKALEYTEAFF.

This rearrangement joins TRBV4-3 to TRBJ2-3, with a weak D call TRBD1 (5 bases). Deletions cut 1 base from V and 6 bases from J, with 8 bases between. This CDR3 is built from 13 residues. Germline assignment: CDR1 LGHNA and CDR2 YSLEER. CDR3 loop: CASSQAKGDTQYF. In nucleotides, the CDR3 is TGCGCCAGCAGCCAAGCCAAGGGGGATACGCAGTATTTT.

CDR3 nucleotide sequence: TGTGCCAGTAGTATTACACTAGCGGACCGTCAAGAGACCCAGTACTTC. Protein product: CASSITLADRQETQYF. This chain uses TRBV19 with TRBJ2-5, with 8 bases that match TRBD2. With V trimmed by 3 bases and J by 2 bases, 8 bases remained unmatched. Germline V lookup: CDR1 LNHDA, CDR2 SQIVND (reference sequence). This CDR3 is 16 amino acids long.

The table lists this clone with a count of one. This chain joins TRBV27 and TRBJ1-2; D is possibly TRBD1 (5 bases). Per the germline V gene, CDR1 is MNHEY and CDR2 is SMNVEV (reference sequence). The CDR3 is 13 residues long. The V and J ends lost 8 bases and 1 base respectively, with 11 bases between them. CDR3 sequence (DNA): TGTGCCAGCGCGGGACGGATTAACTATGGCTACACCTTC. This sequence encodes CASAGRINYGYTF.

The chain links TRBV5-8 to TRBJ1-4; tentatively, D is TRBD1 (6 bases). From germline, CDR1 is SGHTS and CDR2 YDEGEE. The CDR3 is 16 residues long. V was cut by 4 bases and J by 3 bases, with 16 bases left in between. Here the CDR3 DNA reads TGTGCCAGCAGCCGGGGGGGCCACGTGGCTAATGAAAAACTGTTTTTT. Translation: CASSRGGHVANEKLFF.

The count of this clone is one. The chain recombines TRBV11-3 with TRBJ2-5; 12 nucleotides line up with TRBD2. Per the germline V gene, CDR1 is SGHNT and CDR2 is YENEEA. The CDR3 is 16 amino acids. J gave up 5 bases and V 3 bases, and 7 bases lay outside the gene matches. DNA of the CDR3: TGTGCCAGCAGCTTTCGCGGACTAGCGGGAAAGGAGACCCAGTACTTC. Its protein product is CASSFRGLAGKETQYF. Together with reference TRBV11-3 and TRBJ2-5, the CDR3 gives the full variable domain: EAGVVQSPRYKIIEKKQPVAFWCNPISGHNTLYWYLQNLGQGPELLIRYENEEAVDDSQLPKDRFSAERLKGVDSTLKIQPAELGDSAVYLCASSFRGLAGKETQYFGPGTRLLVL.

The V gene is TRBV9, the J gene TRBJ2-7, with 8 bases fitting TRBD2. There are 18 residues in the CDR3. V was pared by 0 bases and J by 3 bases, with 14 bases of the junction left unmatched. CDR1 is SGDLS, CDR2 YYNGEE, per germline. The chain's CDR3 is CASSVGHPSRLAGYEQYF. In DNA form, the CDR3 reads TGTGCCAGCAGCGTAGGACACCCATCCCGTCTAGCGGGCTACGAGCAGTACTTC.

The gene calls are TRBV6-2 or TRBV6-3 and TRBJ2-7, with TRBD2 as a possible D gene (5 bases). The CDR3 is 15 amino acids. Germline CDR1 is MNHEY and CDR2 is SVGEGT. V shed 7 bases and J shed 4 bases, with 20 bases lying between them. CDR3: CASTPLGLVQYEQYF. The CDR3 nucleotides read TGTGCCAGCACCCCGCTCGGACTGGTTCAATACGAGCAGTACTTC.

The chain uses TRBV5-1 and TRBJ1-5, with D possibly being TRBD1 (6 bases). The CDR3 is 15 amino acids. Trimming stripped 0 bases from V and 2 bases from J, with 9 bases between. The germline V gene encodes CDR1 SGHRS and CDR2 YFSETQ. CDR3 in amino acids: CASSLEGGGNQPQHF. The DNA of the CDR3 is TGCGCCAGCAGCTTGGAGGGGGGGGGCAATCAGCCCCAGCATTTT.

The chain carries TRBV7-9 and TRBJ1-5; possible D gene TRBD1, 5 bases. CDR3 length: 16 amino acids. V lost 5 bases and J 2 bases, leaving 16 bases between the germline ends. CDR1 is SEHNR, CDR2 FQNEAQ, per germline (reference sequence). The DNA for the CDR3 is TGTGCCAGCAGCCGACAAGGGGAAGGGGGCAATCAGCCCCAGCATTTT. It translates to CASSRQGEGGNQPQHF. The full variable domain, rest sourced from reference TRBV7-9 and TRBJ1-5, is DTGVSQNPRHKITKRGQNVTFRCDPISEHNRLYWYRQTLGQGPEFLTYFQNEAQLEKSRLLSDRFSAERPKGSFSTLEIQRTEQGDSAMYLCASSRQGEGGNQPQHFGDGTRLSIL.

The rearrangement links TRBV9 to TRBJ2-3, with D possibly TRBD2 on 6 matching bases. Germline V gene data show CDR1 as SGDLS and CDR2 as YYNGEE. This CDR3 is 13 amino acids long. Trimming removed 0 bases from V and 4 bases from J, with 6 bases in between. CDR3 residues: CASSVGGADTQYF. DNA of the CDR3: TGTGCCAGCAGCGTAGGGGGGGCAGATACGCAGTATTTT.

The V gene is TRBV2, the J gene TRBJ1-5; possibly TRBD1 for D (5 bases). The CDR3 contains 15 residues. Germline V gene sequence: CDR1 SNHLY, CDR2 FYNNEI. V dropped 2 bases and J dropped 2 bases, with 10 bases sitting between them. The CDR3 coding sequence is TGTGCCAGCAGTGAATTCAGGGCGGGCAATCAGCCCCAGCATTTT. It encodes CASSEFRAGNQPQHF.

The gene calls are TRBV10-3 and TRBJ2-3, with 10 bases matching TRBD2. The V gene's germline CDR1 is ENHRY and CDR2 SYGVKD. The CDR3 has 15 amino acids. After removal of 5 bases from V and 1 base from J, the junction contained 3 bases not matched to a gene. CDR3 sequence: CAISYGTSGTDTQYF. The CDR3 DNA reads TGTGCCATCAGTTACGGGACTAGCGGCACAGATACGCAGTATTTT.

The rearrangement links TRBV7-3 to TRBJ2-3; 7 bases are a match to TRBD2. The V gene end was trimmed by 2 bases and the J gene end by 9 bases; junction bases not matched to a gene: 14. Germline-derived CDR1 and CDR2 are SGHTA and FQGTGA. The CDR3 has 16 residues. CDR3 coding DNA: TGTGCCAGCAGCTTAGGGGGGGGGACCGCGATGGGGACGCAGTATTTT. Its protein is CASSLGGGTAMGTQYF.

The genes are TRBV15 and TRBJ1-2, with D perhaps matching TRBD1 (5 bases). Per germline, CDR1 LNHNV and CDR2 YYDKDF (reference sequence). V was shortened by 8 bases and J by 4 bases, with 11 bases between the two germline ends. The CDR3 runs to 12 residues. The CDR3 DNA reads TGTGCCACCGGTAGACAGAGCTATGGCTACACCTTC. The encoded protein is CATGRQSYGYTF.

This chain links TRBV7-9 with TRBJ2-7; tentative D call: TRBD1 (5 bases). CDR1 is SEHNR and CDR2 is FQNEAQ in the germline V gene (reference sequence). The ends were cut back, 2 bases at V and 11 bases at J, with 13 bases in the middle. This CDR3 comprises 12 residues. The CDR3 loop reads CASSLSTAGKYF. The CDR3 DNA reads as TGTGCCAGCAGCTTAAGTACGGCAGGGAAGTACTTC. Drawing the rest from reference TRBV7-9 and TRBJ2-7, the complete variable domain is DTGVSQNPRHKITKRGQNVTFRCDPISEHNRLYWYRQTLGQGPEFLTYFQNEAQLEKSRLLSDRFSAERPKGSFSTLEIQRTEQGDSAMYLCASSLSTAGKYFGPGTRLTVT.

This clone occurred a few times. V usage is TRBV7-2 and J usage is TRBJ2-1, with 9 bases matching TRBD2. This CDR3 has 15 amino acids. The germline gives CDR1 SGHTA, CDR2 FQGNSA. Unmatched junction bases numbered 6, after V lost 5 bases and J lost 4 bases. The DNA of the CDR3 is TGTGCCAGCAGCCATAGCGGGAGAGAGTACAATGAGCAGTTCTTC. Translated, it gives CASSHSGREYNEQFF.

The rearrangement links TRBV3-1 (or the pseudogene TRBV3-2) to TRBJ2-5, with 16 bases that match TRBD2. Germline V gene sequence: CDR1 LGHDT, CDR2 YNNKEL (reference sequence). The V gene end was trimmed by 4 bases and the J gene end by 4 bases; junction bases not matched to a gene: 15. The CDR3 contains 20 residues. The CDR3 reads CASSLRSHGTSGRARETQYF. The CDR3 DNA is TGTGCCAGCAGCCTCAGGTCCCATGGGACTAGCGGGAGGGCTCGAGAGACCCAGTACTTC.

The rearrangement joins TRBV28 to TRBJ1-3; D unresolved. The V and J ends lost 7 bases and 2 bases respectively, with 3 bases between them. Germline V lookup: CDR1 MDHEN, CDR2 SYDVKM. This CDR3 spans 11 amino acids. CDR3 protein: CASTPGNTIYF. DNA for the CDR3: TGTGCCAGCACTCCTGGAAACACCATATATTTT.

V gene TRBV14 combines with J gene TRBJ1-2; the D is unclear. Trimming left V 7 bases short and J 2 bases short, with 11 bases between. The CDR3 contains 13 residues. Germline assignment: CDR1 SGHDN and CDR2 FVKESK. The CDR3 coding sequence is TGTGCCAGCACCCCGGGAGGGAACTATGGCTACACCTTC. It encodes CASTPGGNYGYTF. Together with reference TRBV14 and TRBJ1-2, the CDR3 gives the full variable domain: EAGVTQFPSHSVIEKGQTVTLRCDPISGHDNLYWYRRVMGKEIKFLLHFVKESKQDESGMPNNRFLAERTGGTYSTLKVQPAELEDSGVYFCASTPGGNYGYTFGSGTRLTVV.